This entry features one TCR beta chain sequence. Its specificity is unknown. The sequencing template was cDNA reverse transcribed from extracted RNA. The repertoire was sequenced with immunoSEQ multiplex PCR; TCRdb's copy has only in-frame clones and lacks some. The sample lists about 270,000 clones, over 45% seen once, with around 0.84% in the top ten. The data derive from a study of CD8+ T cells in alopecia areata. Findings of the study overall: One nonresponder leaves baseline CD8+ expansion's link to response uncertain.

V gave up 2 bases and J gave up 6 bases, with 7 bases separating them. Germline V gene lookup returns CDR1 PRHDT and CDR2 FYEKMQ (reference sequence). The CDR3 covers 12 residues. Stated treatment: oral pan-JAK inhibitor, 5-10 mg twice daily. J is TRBJ1-1 and V is TRBV13; D remains unclear. This specimen was CD4+ T cells sorted from blood, taken between weeks 51 and 52, from a patient treated with tofacitinib. This TCR was sampled from a human donor with alopecia areata. As DNA, the CDR3 is TGTGCCAGCAGCTTAAAGGGCGCTGAAGCTTTCTTT. Amino acid sequence: CASSLKGAEAFF.